The following is a T cell receptor (beta chain) sequence with its context. This sample is drawn from a study of T cell changes during pregnancy in multiple sclerosis. The junction had 5 bases not matched to a gene; V was cut back by 8 bases and J by 4 bases. The germline V gene encodes CDR1 KGHSY and CDR2 FQNENV. This CDR3 has 13 amino acids. TCRdb keeps only in-frame clones here, not all; method: immunoSEQ multiplex PCR. The sample contains around 19,000 clones, 88% of which appear only once. The sample consisted of CD8+ T cells from peripheral blood mononuclear cells, taken in the third trimester of pregnancy. The chain recombines TRBV16 with TRBJ2-7; TRBD2 matches 10 bases. This TCR was recovered from a female donor in good health, enrolled as a control in a pregnancy study. The CDR3 DNA is TGTGCCAGCGTCCCGGGACTAGCGTACGAGCAGTACTTC. This gives the protein CASVPGLAYEQYF.